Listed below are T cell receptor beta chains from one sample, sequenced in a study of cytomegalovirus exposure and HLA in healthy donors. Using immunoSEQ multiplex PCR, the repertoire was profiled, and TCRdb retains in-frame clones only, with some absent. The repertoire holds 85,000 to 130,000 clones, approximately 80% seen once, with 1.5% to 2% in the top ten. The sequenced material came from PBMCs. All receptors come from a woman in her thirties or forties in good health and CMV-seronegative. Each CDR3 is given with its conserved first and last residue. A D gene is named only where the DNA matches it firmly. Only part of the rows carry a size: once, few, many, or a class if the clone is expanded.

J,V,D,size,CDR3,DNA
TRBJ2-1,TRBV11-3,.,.,CASSEQSGSYNEQFF,TGTGCCAGCAGTGAACAGTCGGGGTCCTACAATGAGCAGTTCTTC
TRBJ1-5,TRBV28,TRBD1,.,CASSRLQGALQPQHF,TGTGCCAGCAGCCGCCTTCAGGGGGCGCTTCAGCCCCAGCATTTT
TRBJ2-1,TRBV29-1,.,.,CSVATRSGVEQFF,TGCAGCGTCGCGACTAGGAGTGGCGTTGAGCAGTTCTTC
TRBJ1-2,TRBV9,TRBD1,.,CASTPRDRGYSGYGYTF,TGTGCCAGCACCCCCCGGGACAGGGGATACTCGGGCTATGGCTACACCTTC
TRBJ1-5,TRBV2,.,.,CASSVRWRPTNQPQHF,TGTGCCAGCAGTGTTCGATGGAGACCTACTAATCAGCCCCAGCATTTT
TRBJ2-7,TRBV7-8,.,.,CASSLVRGAVEQYF,TGTGCCAGCAGCTTGGTCCGGGGAGCGGTGGAGCAGTACTTC
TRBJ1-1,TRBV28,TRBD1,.,CASRGTGMQGTEAFF,TGTGCCAGCAGGGGGACAGGGATGCAGGGCACTGAAGCTTTCTTT
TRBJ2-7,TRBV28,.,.,CASSRSSSSYEQYF,TGTGCCAGCAGTCGATCCTCGAGCTCCTACGAGCAGTACTTC
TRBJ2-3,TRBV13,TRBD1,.,CAGGQGTDTQYF,TGTGCCGGCGGACAGGGCACAGATACGCAGTATTTT
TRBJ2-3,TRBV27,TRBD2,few,CASRPRDGGVTDTQYF,TGTGCCAGCAGACCACGGGACGGGGGGGTCACAGATACGCAGTATTTT
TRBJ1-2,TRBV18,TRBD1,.,CASSPPGTALYGYTF,TGTGCCAGCTCACCACCCGGGACAGCCCTCTATGGCTACACCTTC
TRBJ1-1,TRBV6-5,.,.,CASSYYVGGRGAFF,TGTGCCAGCAGTTACTACGTCGGCGGTCGAGGGGCTTTCTTT
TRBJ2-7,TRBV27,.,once,CASSLLTVLHEQYF,TGTGCCAGCAGTTTGTTGACAGTCCTCCACGAGCAGTACTTC
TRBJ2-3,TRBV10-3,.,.,CAISLQSTGTQYF,TGTGCCATCAGTTTACAGAGCACAGGTACGCAGTATTTT
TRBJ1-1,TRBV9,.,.,CASSVGGDGTEAFF,TGTGCCAGCAGCGTAGGAGGAGACGGCACTGAAGCTTTCTTT
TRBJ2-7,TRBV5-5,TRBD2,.,CASSPGTSPYEQYF,TGTGCCAGCAGCCCAGGGACTAGCCCCTACGAGCAGTACTTC
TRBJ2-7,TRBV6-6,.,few,CASSYSDSPNYEQYF,TGTGCCAGCAGTTACTCCGACAGCCCAAACTACGAGCAGTACTTC
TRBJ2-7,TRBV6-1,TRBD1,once,CASSEFRDREYEQYF,TGTGCCAGCAGTGAATTTCGTGACAGGGAATACGAGCAGTACTTC
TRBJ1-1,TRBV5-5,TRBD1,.,CASSFSGGTEAFF,TGTGCCAGCAGCTTCTCAGGGGGCACTGAAGCTTTCTTT
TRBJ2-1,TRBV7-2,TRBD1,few,CASSPKGTVGPNEQFF,TGTGCCAGCAGCCCCAAAGGGACAGTGGGGCCCAATGAGCAGTTCTTC
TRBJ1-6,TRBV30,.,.,CAWGLGNSPLHF,TGTGCCTGGGGTCTCGGGAATTCACCCCTCCACTTT
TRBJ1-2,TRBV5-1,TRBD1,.,CASSESTGVSYGYTF,TGCGCCAGCAGCGAATCGACAGGGGTTAGCTATGGCTACACCTTC
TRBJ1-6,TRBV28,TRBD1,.,CASSLPQWDRGNSPLHF,TGTGCCAGCAGTCTGCCTCAGTGGGACAGGGGTAATTCACCCCTCCACTTT
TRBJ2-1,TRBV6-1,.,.,CASSEYPGASYNEQFF,TGTGCCAGCAGTGAATACCCGGGAGCAAGCTACAATGAGCAGTTCTTC
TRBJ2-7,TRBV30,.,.,CAWSWTGRSKSTTQYF,TGTGCCTGGAGTTGGACGGGGAGAAGTAAGTCTACGACGCAGTACTTC
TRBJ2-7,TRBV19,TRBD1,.,CASSRDRGDEQYF,TGTGCCAGTAGTAGGGACAGGGGGGACGAGCAGTACTTC
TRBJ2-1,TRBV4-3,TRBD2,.,CASSHLAGGPYEQFF,TGCGCCAGCAGCCATCTCGCGGGAGGGCCCTATGAGCAGTTCTTC
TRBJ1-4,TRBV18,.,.,CASSPNRVGDEKLFF,TGTGCCAGCTCACCGAACAGGGTGGGGGATGAAAAACTGTTTTTT
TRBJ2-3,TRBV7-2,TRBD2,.,CASSVRGLAGGYTDTQYF,TGTGCCAGCAGCGTCCGAGGACTAGCGGGAGGTTACACAGATACGCAGTATTTT
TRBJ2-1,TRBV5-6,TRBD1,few,CASRGTVHFEQFF,TGTGCCAGCAGGGGGACAGTCCATTTTGAGCAGTTCTTC
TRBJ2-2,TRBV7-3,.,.,CASSLGSNTGELFF,TGTGCCAGCAGCTTAGGCAGTAACACCGGGGAGCTGTTTTTT
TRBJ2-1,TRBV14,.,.,CASSHGNEQFF,TGTGCCAGCAGCCACGGGAATGAGCAGTTCTTC
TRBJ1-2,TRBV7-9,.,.,CASSLASRGIYGYTF,TGTGCCAGCAGCTTGGCTAGCAGGGGCATCTATGGCTACACCTTC
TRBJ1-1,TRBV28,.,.,CASSEGGGTEAFF,TGTGCCAGCAGCGAGGGGGGGGGCACTGAAGCTTTCTTT
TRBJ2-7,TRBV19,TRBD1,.,CASSLGTGLLYEQYF,TGTGCCAGTAGTCTTGGGACAGGGCTTCTCTACGAGCAGTACTTC
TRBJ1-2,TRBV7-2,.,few,CASSLGSGQIYGYTF,TGTGCCAGCAGCTTAGGGTCCGGACAGATCTATGGCTACACCTTC
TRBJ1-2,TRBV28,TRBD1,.,CASSLGRWDSPYYGYTF,TGTGCCAGCAGTTTAGGCCGTTGGGACAGCCCCTACTATGGCTACACCTTC
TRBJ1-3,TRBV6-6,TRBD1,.,CASSRTTGQGNTIYF,TGTGCCAGCAGCCGAACCACGGGACAGGGAAACACCATATATTTT
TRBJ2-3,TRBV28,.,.,CASSYGEDTQYF,TGTGCCAGCAGTTACGGGGAAGATACGCAGTATTTT
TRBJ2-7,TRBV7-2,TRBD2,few,CASSPVGLAGSYEQYF,TGTGCCAGCAGCCCAGTAGGACTAGCGGGATCCTACGAGCAGTACTTC
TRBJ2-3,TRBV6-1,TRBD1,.,CASSLTGGTDTQYF,TGTGCCAGCAGCCTGACAGGGGGCACAGATACGCAGTATTTT
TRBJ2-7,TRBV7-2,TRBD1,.,CASSFGQGRYEQYF,TGTGCCAGCAGCTTCGGACAGGGACGTTACGAGCAGTACTTC
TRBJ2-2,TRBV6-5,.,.,CATGQMNTGELFF,TGTGCCACAGGACAGATGAACACCGGGGAGCTGTTTTTT
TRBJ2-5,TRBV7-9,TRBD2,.,CASSSSGSQETQYF,TGTGCCAGCAGCAGTAGCGGGAGTCAGGAGACCCAGTACTTC
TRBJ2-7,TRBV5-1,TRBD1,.,CASMGTGSYEQYF,TGCGCCAGCATGGGGACAGGGTCTTACGAGCAGTACTTC
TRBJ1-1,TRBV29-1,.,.,CSTSGKGMDTEAFF,TGCAGCACCTCGGGGAAGGGTATGGACACTGAAGCTTTCTTT
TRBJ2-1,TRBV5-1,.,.,CASSPEPGRYEQFF,TGCGCCAGCAGCCCGGAGCCAGGGAGGTATGAGCAGTTCTTC
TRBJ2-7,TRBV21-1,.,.,CASSKPALGF,TGTGCCAGCAGCAAACCCGCCCTAGGTTTC
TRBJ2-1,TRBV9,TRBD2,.,CASGGVNSYNEQFF,TGTGCCAGCGGGGGGGTAAACTCCTACAATGAGCAGTTCTTC
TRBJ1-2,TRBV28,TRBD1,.,CASTLQGGLGYTF,TGTGCCAGCACCCTTCAAGGGGGCCTCGGCTACACCTTC
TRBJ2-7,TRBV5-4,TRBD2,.,CASTGGGAGVESYEQYF,TGTGCCAGCACCGGGGGAGGGGCAGGAGTGGAATCCTACGAGCAGTACTTC
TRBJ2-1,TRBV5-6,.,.,CASIRSDWVLGEQFF,TGTGCCAGCATCCGCTCCGACTGGGTGCTAGGTGAGCAGTTCTTC
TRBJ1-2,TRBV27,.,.,CAASQQGGAGYTF,TGTGCCGCAAGCCAGCAGGGAGGCGCTGGCTACACCTTC
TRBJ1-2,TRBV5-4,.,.,CASSLGQGFNYGYTF,TGTGCCAGCAGCTTGGGCCAGGGTTTTAACTATGGCTACACCTTC
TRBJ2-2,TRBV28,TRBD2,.,CASTISGGGGGELFF,TGTGCCAGCACAATCTCCGGTGGGGGGGGCGGGGAGCTGTTTTTT
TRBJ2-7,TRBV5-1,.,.,CASGRGAPYEQYF,TGCGCCAGCGGCCGGGGGGCTCCCTACGAGCAGTACTTC
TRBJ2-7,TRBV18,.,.,CASSPESGTRAGQYF,TGTGCCAGCTCACCGGAGTCTGGGACAAGGGCGGGGCAGTACTTC
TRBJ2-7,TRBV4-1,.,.,CASSQGQTAYEQYF,TGCGCCAGCAGCCAAGGACAGACCGCCTACGAGCAGTACTTC
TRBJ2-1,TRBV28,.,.,CASHAGAGQFF,TGTGCCAGCCACGCGGGGGCGGGGCAGTTCTTC
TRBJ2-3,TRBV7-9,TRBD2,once,CASTTGLAADTQYF,TGTGCCAGCACCACGGGACTAGCTGCGGATACGCAGTATTTT